One and the same sample provided the 19 T cell receptor beta chains below, sequenced in a study of read filtering for tumor transcriptome and immune sequencing. This library used 300 to 450 ng RNA and molecular barcoded adaptors spanning alpha/delta and beta/gamma chains. TCRdb fed the reads into MiXCR, producing one record per CDR3 protein. Of 100,000 to 150,000 distinct CDR3 sequences in the sample, around 13% were seen once. The sequenced sample was a population of CD138-negative cells sorted from bone marrow. The origin of the receptors is a donor at least 40 years old with multiple myeloma.

In regard to this clonotype: A clone one base away is much larger, so this may be a read error. The chain recombines TRBV24-1 with TRBJ2-3; D is perhaps TRBD1 (5 bases). This CDR3 has 16 amino acids. The V gene's germline CDR1 is KGHDR and CDR2 SFDVKD. CDR3 sequence: CATSDTSGMGTGTQYF. Written as DNA, the CDR3 is TGTGCCACCAGTGATACCTCAGGGATGGGCACAGGTACGCAGTATTTT.

Only a few counts were recorded for this clonotype. V and J are TRBV30 and TRBJ2-7, with D unresolved. V dropped 1 base and J dropped 0 bases, with 4 bases sitting between them. This CDR3 region has 12 residues. CDR1 is GTSNPN, CDR2 SVGIG, per germline (reference sequence). This chain's CDR3 is CAWSGVSYEQYF. The CDR3 nucleotides are TGTGCCTGGAGTGGGGTCTCCTACGAGCAGTACTTC.

The sample holds many counts of this clonotype. The junction differs from germline at one of its ends, possibly a read error. The V call is TRBV3-1, the J call TRBJ2-5, with D unclear. This CDR3 has 15 residues. Germline lookup yields CDR1 LGHDT and CDR2 YNNKEL (reference sequence). CDR3 nucleotide sequence: TGTGCCAGCAGCCTCGCCGGCGTAAGCCAAGAGCCCCAGTACTTC. It specifies CASSLAGVSQEPQYF.

This clonotype has just one count. A single base separates this from a much larger clone, so it may be a read error. The gene calls are TRBV29-1 and TRBJ1-2, with unresolved D. The CDR3 contains 14 residues. Germline loops: CDR1 SQVTM, CDR2 ANQGSEA. Written as DNA, the CDR3 is TGCAGCGTTGAAGGACCGACAACTAACTATAGCTACACCTTC. It is translated as CSVEGPTTNYSYTF.

With respect to this clonotype: Possible read error: a much larger clone is one base away. The chain couples TRBV4-3 to TRBJ2-1; 7 bases match TRBD2. The CDR3 contains 17 residues. Germline trimming cut 4 bases from V and 4 bases from J; bases unmatched to any gene: 13. Germline-derived CDR1 and CDR2 are LGHNA and YSLEER. CDR3 sequence reads: CASSRDLGGSRYNEQFF. CDR3 coding DNA: TGCGCCAGCAGCCGAGATCTGGGGGGGAGTCGGTACAATGAGCAGTTCTTC.

Turning to this clonotype: A far larger clone is one nucleotide away, so this likely arose from a read error. The conserved phenylalanine or tryptophan is not found at the CDR3 terminus, so this likely reflects a read error. V gene TRBV5-4 combines with J gene TRBJ2-1; TRBD2 matches at 11 bases. With V trimmed by 4 bases and J by 2 bases, 5 bases remained unmatched. The CDR3 is 16 residues long. The germline CDR1 and CDR2 sequences are SGHNT and YYREEE (reference sequence). CDR3 residues: CASSAGGLAAYNEQFY. CDR3 sequence (DNA): TGTGCCAGCAGCGCGGGGGGACTAGCGGCCTACAATGAGCAGTTCTAC.

This clonotype was picked up one time. A clone one base away is much larger, so this may be a read error. The chain carries TRBV11-3 and TRBJ2-1; 10 positions match TRBD1. CDR1 SGHNT and CDR2 YENEEA come from the germline V gene. The CDR3 runs 13 residues. CDR3 bases: TGTGTCAGCAGCTCGACAGGGGGCGGTGAGCAGTTCTTC. Protein sequence: CVSSSTGGGEQFF.

This clonotype has ten or more counts. This chain links TRBV6-5 with TRBJ2-1; tentatively, D is TRBD2 (5 bases). The CDR3 extends over 15 amino acids. Germline CDR1 and CDR2: MNHEY and SVGAGI. V dropped 4 bases and J dropped 1 base, with 11 bases sitting between them. For the CDR3, the DNA is TGTGCCAGCAGTTTCGGGATAAGGTCCTACAATGAGCAGTTCTTC. Protein product: CASSFGIRSYNEQFF.

Turning to this clonotype: It differs at one base from a far larger clone, so likely a read error. V usage is TRBV11-2 and J usage is TRBJ2-1, with D possibly called TRBD1 or TRBD2 (5 bases each). Trimming took off 3 bases at V and 10 bases at J, with 13 bases between the two ends. CDR1 and CDR2 from the germline V gene are SGHAT and FQNNGV. This CDR3 has 13 amino acids. CDR3: CASSFEGHGEQFF. In nucleotides, the CDR3 is TGTGCCAGCAGCTTCGAGGGGCATGGGGAGCAGTTCTTC.

In its sample, this clonotype was seen many times. The rearrangement joins TRBV19 to TRBJ2-3; 8 nucleotides align to TRBD2. V shed 6 bases and J 2 bases; nucleotides not matched to a gene: 4. Germline values: CDR1 LNHDA, CDR2 SQIVND (reference sequence). This CDR3 has 14 amino acids. CDR3 loop: CASRSGGHTDTQYF. The CDR3 region has the DNA TGTGCCAGTAGAAGCGGGGGACACACAGATACGCAGTATTTT.

Concerning this clonotype: The junction and the germline gene differ at one end; a read error may be behind it. The chain recombines TRBV29-1 with TRBJ2-7, with TRBD2 matching over 7 bases. Germline V gene lookup returns CDR1 SQVTM and CDR2 ANQGSEA. The CDR3 spans 12 residues. The CDR3 loop reads CCVVERDYERYF. The CDR3 region has the DNA TGCTGCGTTGTAGAGAGGGACTACGAGCGGTACTTC.

About this clonotype itself: This sequence may be a read error, since a much larger clone differs from it by one base. The genes are TRBV6-5 and TRBJ2-3; 10 bases agree with TRBD2. In germline, CDR1 is MNHEY, CDR2 SVGAGI. The CDR3 is 17 amino acids. CDR3 sequence reads: CTSSYPGAGGFTDTQYF. The CDR3 bases are TGTACCAGCAGTTACCCAGGAGCGGGAGGGTTCACAGATACGCAGTATTTT.

This clonotype was recorded many times. The rearrangement links TRBV29-1 to TRBJ2-1; D is unresolved. V lost 6 bases and J 0 bases, leaving 12 bases between the germline ends. The CDR3 is 14 residues long. Per the germline V gene, CDR1 is SQVTM and CDR2 is ANQGSEA. CDR3 sequence: CSVVTPSSYNEQFF. CDR3 in DNA: TGCAGCGTGGTGACACCAAGCTCCTACAATGAGCAGTTCTTC.

By sample fraction, this clonotype is medium-sized (0.01 to 0.1%). The chain is built from TRBV4-1 and TRBJ2-1; 11 positions match TRBD2. V dropped 5 bases and J dropped 5; count of bases not matched to a gene: 17. Germline lookup yields CDR1 MGHRA and CDR2 YSYEKL. CDR3 length: 19 residues. This chain's CDR3 is CASSSLGLAGGLPHNEQFF. The CDR3 DNA is TGCGCCAGCAGCTCCCTGGGGCTAGCGGGAGGCTTACCCCACAATGAGCAGTTCTTC.

J is TRBJ2-1 and V is TRBV20-1; 8 nucleotides agree with TRBD1. The CDR3 totals 16 residues. V shed 0 bases and J 7 bases; nucleotides not matched to a gene: 11. The germline CDR1 and CDR2 sequences are DFQATT and SNEGSKA (reference sequence). The CDR3 protein is CSARELGTGRRNEQFF. In nucleotides, the CDR3 is TGCAGTGCTAGAGAATTGGGGACAGGTAGGAGGAATGAGCAGTTCTTC.

This clonotype was found many times. V usage is TRBV27 and J usage is TRBJ1-4, with D hard to call. The CDR3 is 14 amino acids. CDR1 and CDR2 (germline): MNHEY, SMNVEV (reference sequence). Trimming removed 5 bases from V and 10 bases from J, with 17 bases in between. DNA for the CDR3: TGTGCCAGCAGTATTAAGTCCGCGGGTGGAAAACTGTTTTTT. It is translated as CASSIKSAGGKLFF. Full variable domain (outside the CDR3, taken from reference TRBV27 and TRBJ1-4): EAQVTQNPRYLITVTGKKLTVTCSQNMNHEYMSWYRQDPGLGLRQIYYSMNVEVTDKGDVPEGYKVSRKEKRNFPLILESPSPNQTSLYFCASSIKSAGGKLFFGSGTQLSVL.

In this sample, this clonotype turned up many times. This CDR3 reads CASSGSSYNEQFF. In DNA form, the CDR3 reads TGTGCCAGCAGCGGGAGCTCCTACAATGAGCAGTTCTTC. V is TRBV19 and J is TRBJ2-1, with TRBD2 matching over 8 bases. This CDR3 has 13 amino acids. With 9 bases clipped from V and 0 bases from J, the junction kept 1 base outside the gene matches. Per the germline V gene, CDR1 is LNHDA and CDR2 is SQIVND (reference sequence). The full variable domain, in which reference TRBV19 and TRBJ2-1 provide the parts outside the CDR3, is DGGITQSPKYLFRKEGQNVTLSCEQNLNHDAMYWYRQDPGQGLRLIYYSQIVNDFQKGDIAEGYSVSREKKESFPLTVTSAQKNPTAFYLCASSGSSYNEQFFGPGTRLTVL.

The table lists this clonotype with many counts. The chain is built from TRBV3-2 and TRBJ2-2; the D call of TRBD2 is as the table states it, not checked on the DNA. TRBV3-2 is a pseudogene locus. There are 20 residues in the CDR3. CDR3 DNA sequence: TGTGCCAGCAGCCAAGCAGGGACTAGCGGGAGGGTCGCGAACACCGGGGAGCTGTTTTTT. Translated: CASSQAGTSGRVANTGELFF.

Ten or more counts support this clonotype. V gene TRBV20-1 combines with J gene TRBJ1-5; D is unclear. With 1 base removed from V and 2 bases from J, the gap between germline ends came to 6 bases. Germline CDR1 reads DFQATT; CDR2 reads SNEGSKA (reference sequence). The CDR3 covers 13 residues. The CDR3 region has the DNA TGCAGTGCTAGAGTGTCAGGCAATCAGCCCCAGCATTTT. Protein product: CSARVSGNQPQHF.